The 30 T cell receptor beta chains in this list originate from one sample, sequenced in a study of shared clonotypes between healthy human individuals. Only in-frame clones appear in the TCRdb table, and some are missing; sequencing was by immunoSEQ multiplex PCR. The table includes over a million clones, 95% to 97% detected once. The sequenced sample was naive CD4+ T cells sorted from blood. Subset given: CD45RA+ positively selected. These receptors came from a man aged 25-45 years in good health.

This CDR3 is CASSLALAGDQFF. CDR3 sequence (DNA): TGTGCCAGCAGCTTAGCGCTAGCGGGAGATCAGTTCTTC. The chain employs TRBV7-2 and TRBJ2-1; 10 nucleotides line up with TRBD2. Germline V lookup: CDR1 SGHTA, CDR2 FQGNSA. The CDR3 is 13 residues long. Germline trimming cut 0 bases from V and 13 bases from J; bases unmatched to any gene: 3.

The rearrangement joins TRBV9 to TRBJ2-2; 9 nucleotides align to TRBD2. V dropped 4 bases and J dropped 4; count of bases not matched to a gene: 17. In germline, CDR1 is SGDLS, CDR2 YYNGEE. There are 19 residues in the CDR3. Written as DNA, the CDR3 is TGTGCCAGCAGCAGAAGACCAAGACTAGCGGCGGGATTCACCGGGGAGCTGTTTTTT. This encodes CASSRRPRLAAGFTGELFF. The variable domain in full, with the rest retrieved from reference TRBV9 and TRBJ2-2, is DSGVTQTPKHLITATGQRVTLRCSPRSGDLSVYWYQQSLDQGLQFLIQYYNGEERAKGNILERFSAQQFPDLHSELNLSSLELGDSALYFCASSRRPRLAAGFTGELFFGEGSRLTVL.

The rearrangement links TRBV19 to TRBJ2-7; 9 bases map to TRBD1. The V segment lost 5 bases and the J segment 6 bases; nucleotides outside the gene matches: 14. The CDR3 runs 16 residues. Per the germline V gene, CDR1 is LNHDA and CDR2 is SQIVND (reference sequence). CDR3 sequence reads: CASSPRGDRAVGEQYF. In DNA, the CDR3 is TGTGCCAGTAGTCCCCGGGGGGACAGGGCGGTTGGCGAGCAGTACTTC.

The V gene is TRBV28, the J gene TRBJ2-1; maybe TRBD2 (6 bases). CDR1 is MDHEN, CDR2 SYDVKM, per germline. Trimming cost V 6 bases and J 9 bases, with 15 bases left between them. The CDR3 runs 13 residues. The CDR3 reads CASSPPGGFEQFF. In nucleotides, the CDR3 is TGTGCCAGCAGCCCCCCCGGGGGTTTTGAGCAGTTCTTC. Filled out from reference TRBV28 and TRBJ2-1, the complete variable domain reads DVKVTQSSRYLVKRTGEKVFLECVQDMDHENMFWYRQDPGLGLRLIYFSYDVKMKEKGDIPEGYSVSREKKERFSLILESASTNQTSMYLCASSPPGGFEQFFGPGTRLTVL.

This chain uses TRBV5-1 with TRBJ2-7; 12 bases agree with TRBD1. The CDR3 consists of 14 residues. V lost 4 bases and J lost 7; bases outside the gene matches: 6. The germline V gene encodes CDR1 SGHRS and CDR2 YFSETQ. As DNA, the CDR3 is TGCGCCAGCAGCACGGGACAGGGGGCCTGGGAGCAGTACTTC. This codes for CASSTGQGAWEQYF.

The chain uses TRBV15 and TRBJ2-1; D gene ambiguous. Per the germline V gene, CDR1 is LNHNV and CDR2 is YYDKDF (reference sequence). The CDR3 has 12 amino acids. Trimming shortened V by 1 base and J by 10 bases, and 8 bases separated the two germline ends. DNA of the CDR3: TGTGCCACCAGCAGAGCCTCCCTCGAGCAGTTCTTC. This gives the protein CATSRASLEQFF.

V usage is TRBV11-3 and J usage is TRBJ2-7; D perhaps matches TRBD2 (5 bases). V lost 4 bases and J lost 3, with 13 bases in between. Germline V CDR1 and CDR2: SGHNT, YENEEA. CDR3 length: 14 residues. The CDR3 region has the DNA TGTGCCAGCAGCTCTTCAGCGGATAGCTACGAGCAGTACTTC. Translated: CASSSSADSYEQYF.

The chain carries TRBV28 and TRBJ2-7, with a possible D match to TRBD1 (5 bases). The CDR3 loop spans 15 amino acids. Germline loops: CDR1 MDHEN, CDR2 SYDVKM. With 5 bases removed from V and 7 bases from J, the gap between germline ends came to 21 bases. The CDR3 sequence: CASSVYRRQLGEQYF. As DNA, the CDR3 is TGTGCCAGCAGTGTTTACAGGCGGCAGTTGGGGGAGCAGTACTTC. Supplemented by reference TRBV28 and TRBJ2-7, the full variable domain reads DVKVTQSSRYLVKRTGEKVFLECVQDMDHENMFWYRQDPGLGLRLIYFSYDVKMKEKGDIPEGYSVSREKKERFSLILESASTNQTSMYLCASSVYRRQLGEQYFGPGTRLTVT.

A single count supports this clone. The chain joins TRBV27 to TRBJ2-1; TRBD2 agrees at 9 bases. CDR3 length: 17 residues. Germline assignment: CDR1 MNHEY and CDR2 SMNVEV (reference sequence). J gave up 2 bases and V 0 bases, and 5 bases lay outside the gene matches. CDR3 nucleotide sequence: TGTGCCAGCAGTTTATCGGTGGTAGCGGGAGCCTACAATGAGCAGTTCTTC. Translation: CASSLSVVAGAYNEQFF.

This chain connects TRBV29-1 to TRBJ1-2; D ambiguous. The CDR3 totals 12 residues. V lost 0 bases, J lost 6 bases, and 8 bases lay in between. CDR1 is SQVTM and CDR2 is ANQGSEA in the germline V gene. CDR3 DNA sequence: TGCAGCGTTGAAGATGTAGGAAATGGCTACACCTTC. Translating it yields CSVEDVGNGYTF.

This clone was seen more than once but under ten times. The chain joins TRBV5-1 to TRBJ2-2, with TRBD1 identical over 9 bases. CDR1 and CDR2 from the germline V gene are SGHRS and YFSETQ. The CDR3 is 15 amino acids. The ends lost 0 bases at V and 7 bases at J; junction bases unmatched: 4. The DNA for the CDR3 is TGCGCCAGCAGCTTGGGACAGGGGGTTTACGGGGAGCTGTTTTTT. Protein sequence: CASSLGQGVYGELFF.

Notes on this clone: Sequence at one end of the junction differs from germline and may be a read error. The chain is built from TRBV19 and TRBJ1-2; perhaps TRBD1 as D (6 bases). CDR3 length: 14 residues. The germline V gene encodes CDR1 LNHDA and CDR2 SQIVND (reference sequence). The DNA of the CDR3 is TGTGCCAGTTACCCTGGACAGACTAATTATGGCTACACCTTC. Protein: CASYPGQTNYGYTF. Using reference TRBV19 and TRBJ1-2 for the parts outside the CDR3, the full variable domain is DGGITQSPKYLFRKEGQNVTLSCEQNLNHDAMYWYRQDPGQGLRLIYYSQIVNDFQKGDIAEGYSVSREKKESFPLTVTSAQKNPTAFYLCASYPGQTNYGYTFGSGTRLTVV.

The chain couples TRBV5-1 to TRBJ1-2, with D tentatively TRBD1 (5 bases). Deletions cut 8 bases from V and 4 bases from J, with 9 bases between. Germline-derived CDR1 and CDR2 are SGHRS and YFSETQ. This CDR3 region has 11 residues. CDR3 nucleotide sequence: TGCGCCAGTGGGGACTTCTATGGCTACACCTTC. Translating it yields CASGDFYGYTF.

About this clone itself: This specimen includes other DNA sequences encoding the same CDR3. V is TRBV5-1 and J is TRBJ1-1; D might be TRBD1 (5 bases). The CDR3 has 14 residues. The germline V gene encodes CDR1 SGHRS and CDR2 YFSETQ. V was cut by 4 bases and J by 1 base, with 11 bases left in between. CDR3 residues: CASSRGTANTEAFF. As DNA, the CDR3 is TGCGCCAGCAGCCGGGGGACGGCGAACACTGAAGCTTTCTTT.

The V gene is TRBV27, the J gene TRBJ2-2, with 8 positions matching TRBD1. CDR1 and CDR2 (germline): MNHEY, SMNVEV (reference sequence). The CDR3 covers 16 residues. Trimming at V came to 3 bases and at J to 1 base, leaving 4 bases not matched to a gene. CDR3 nucleotide sequence: TGTGCCAGCAGTTTTCAGGGGGCATGGAACACCGGGGAGCTGTTTTTT. This codes for CASSFQGAWNTGELFF.

J is TRBJ2-7 and V is TRBV4-1; D tentatively reads TRBD1 or TRBD2 (8 bases each). The CDR3 is 16 amino acids. Germline V gives CDR1 MGHRA, CDR2 YSYEKL. V was shortened by 2 bases and J by 0 bases, with 14 bases between the two germline ends. The CDR3 reads CASSQREGQDSYEQYF. In DNA form, the CDR3 reads TGCGCCAGCAGCCAACGGGAGGGACAGGACTCCTACGAGCAGTACTTC.

The CDR3 reads CASSAGQGDHEQYF. CDR3 coding DNA: TGTGCCAGCAGCGCGGGACAGGGGGACCACGAGCAGTACTTC. J is TRBJ2-7 and V is TRBV11-3, with 11 bases matching TRBD1. CDR1 and CDR2 (germline): SGHNT, YENEEA. CDR3 size: 14 residues. V gave up 5 bases and J gave up 5 bases; unmatched junction bases: 5.

This chain uses TRBV7-9 with TRBJ2-7; 9 positions match TRBD2. Germline values: CDR1 SEHNR, CDR2 FQNEAQ (reference sequence). The CDR3 sequence is 14 residues long. V shed 7 bases, J shed 3 bases, and the junction held 7 bases outside the gene matches. The CDR3 region has the DNA TGTGCCAGCACCTCAGCGGGAGGCTTCTACGAGCAGTACTTC. It specifies CASTSAGGFYEQYF.

The chain is built from TRBV27 and TRBJ2-7; D unresolved. CDR3 length equals 14 residues. The V end was cut by 3 bases, the J end by 6 bases, with 15 bases between. CDR1 and CDR2 from the germline V gene are MNHEY and SMNVEV (reference sequence). For the CDR3, the DNA is TGTGCCAGCAGTTTTTCTCCCCCCATGGGCGAGCAGTACTTC. It specifies CASSFSPPMGEQYF.

The table lists this clone with a count of one. V and J are TRBV10-2 and TRBJ2-7; 9 nucleotides agree with TRBD2. Germline assignment: CDR1 WSHSY and CDR2 SAAADI. V gave up 0 bases and J gave up 2 bases; unmatched junction bases: 17. The CDR3 is made up of 20 amino acids. The CDR3 DNA sequence: TGCGCCAGCAGTGAGTCGATAAAATGGGCGGGAGGGCCGAGCCCCTACGAGCAGTACTTC. It specifies CASSESIKWAGGPSPYEQYF.

The rearrangement links TRBV7-8 to TRBJ2-7, with TRBD2 matching over 8 bases. Germline CDR1 SGHVS, CDR2 FQNEAQ. This CDR3 comprises 18 residues. The ends lost 1 base at V and 3 bases at J; junction bases unmatched: 14. The CDR3, as DNA: TGTGCCAGCAGCTTAGTGAGGCTAGCGGGCCTATCGCTCTACGAGCAGTACTTC. Translating gives CASSLVRLAGLSLYEQYF.

In nucleotides, the CDR3 is TGTGCCAGCAGCGAATCCGACGGGACCCCCCATAGTAGCACAGATACGCAGTATTTT. This gives the protein CASSESDGTPHSSTDTQYF. This rearrangement joins TRBV9 to TRBJ2-3, with D perhaps TRBD1 or TRBD2 (5 bases each). The CDR3 spans 19 residues. V lost 3 bases, J lost 0 bases, and 23 bases lay in between. Looked up from germline, CDR1 is SGDLS and CDR2 is YYNGEE.

The chain employs TRBV27 and TRBJ2-1; possible D gene TRBD2, 6 bases. Looked up from germline, CDR1 is MNHEY and CDR2 is SMNVEV (reference sequence). The CDR3 is 16 amino acids. V was cut by 7 bases and J by 0 bases, with 16 bases left in between. The CDR3 DNA sequence: TGTGCCAGCATTGTCATAGCGGAGAGCTCCTACAATGAGCAGTTCTTC. It translates to CASIVIAESSYNEQFF.

The J gene is TRBJ2-1, the V gene TRBV30; D uncertain. Trimming took 0 bases from V and 8 from J, leaving 5 bases between them. The CDR3 extends over 11 amino acids. Per the germline V gene, CDR1 is GTSNPN and CDR2 is SVGIG (reference sequence). The CDR3 reads CAWSVVYEQFF. The CDR3 coding sequence is TGTGCCTGGAGTGTAGTATATGAGCAGTTCTTC.

V is TRBV7-9 and J is TRBJ2-5; tentatively, D is TRBD2 (5 bases). Germline assignment: CDR1 SEHNR and CDR2 FQNEAQ (reference sequence). This CDR3 contains 16 residues. The V end was cut by 0 bases, the J end by 1 base, with 12 bases between. The CDR3 nucleotides are TGTGCCAGCAGCTTAGCGACGTCCGGGGTCCAAGAGACCCAGTACTTC. This gives the protein CASSLATSGVQETQYF.

This chain joins TRBV18 and TRBJ2-7; 11 positions match TRBD1. Looked up from germline, CDR1 is KGHSH and CDR2 is LQKENI. The CDR3 contains 14 residues. V trimming: 4 bases; J trimming: 4 bases; junction bases outside the gene matches: 3. CDR3 residues: CASSQGTGGYEQYF. As DNA, the CDR3 is TGTGCCAGCTCACAAGGGACAGGGGGATACGAGCAGTACTTC.

V gene TRBV19 combines with J gene TRBJ1-5; no clear D. CDR1 is LNHDA and CDR2 is SQIVND in the germline V gene (reference sequence). The CDR3 runs to 16 residues. The CDR3 DNA is TGTGGCAGCAGTGGGCCCAGTGCTTGGGGCAATCAGCCCCAGCATTTT. Translated: CGSSGPSAWGNQPQHF.

A remark on this clone: Other DNA sequences of this sample code for an identical CDR3. The V and J genes are TRBV9 and TRBJ2-3; D is perhaps TRBD2 (5 bases). The CDR3 totals 14 residues. Deletions cut 0 bases from V and 3 bases from J, with 8 bases between. Germline assignment: CDR1 SGDLS and CDR2 YYNGEE. The CDR3 region is CASSVAPGTDTQYF. CDR3 coding DNA: TGTGCCAGCAGCGTAGCTCCGGGGACAGATACGCAGTATTTT. Full variable domain (remainder filled in from reference TRBV9 and TRBJ2-3): DSGVTQTPKHLITATGQRVTLRCSPRSGDLSVYWYQQSLDQGLQFLIQYYNGEERAKGNILERFSAQQFPDLHSELNLSSLELGDSALYFCASSVAPGTDTQYFGPGTRLTVL.

Remarks on this clone: The junction departs from the called germline gene at one end, perhaps through a read error. This sequence joins TRBV7-7 and TRBJ2-5; 8 bases match TRBD1. CDR3 length: 16 amino acids. Looked up from germline, CDR1 is SSHAT and CDR2 is FNYEAQ (reference sequence). CDR3 residues: CASSQRAGGPQETQYF. Here the CDR3 DNA reads TGTGCTAGCAGCCAACGAGCAGGGGGCCCCCAAGAGACCCAGTACTTC.

V is TRBV27 and J is TRBJ1-4; perhaps TRBD1 as D (5 bases). CDR1 and CDR2 (germline): MNHEY, SMNVEV (reference sequence). This CDR3 comprises 13 residues. V was pared by 1 base and J by 7 bases, with 7 bases between. CDR3 residues: CASSLWGTEKLFF. DNA of the CDR3: TGTGCCAGCAGTTTATGGGGCACTGAAAAACTGTTTTTT.